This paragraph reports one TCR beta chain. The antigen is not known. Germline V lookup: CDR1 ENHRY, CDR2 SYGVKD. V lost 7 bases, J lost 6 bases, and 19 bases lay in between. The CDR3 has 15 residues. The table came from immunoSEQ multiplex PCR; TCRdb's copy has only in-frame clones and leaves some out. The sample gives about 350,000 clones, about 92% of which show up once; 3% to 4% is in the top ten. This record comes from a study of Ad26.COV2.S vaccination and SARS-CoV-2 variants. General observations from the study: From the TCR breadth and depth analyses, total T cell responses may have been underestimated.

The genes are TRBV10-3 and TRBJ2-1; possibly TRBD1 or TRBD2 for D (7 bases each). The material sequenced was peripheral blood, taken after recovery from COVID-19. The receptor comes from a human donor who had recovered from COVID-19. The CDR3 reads CAITQGGGGPNEQFF. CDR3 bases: TGTGCCATCACCCAGGGGGGGGGCGGCCCCAATGAGCAGTTCTTC.